This paragraph covers one T cell receptor beta chain sequence. Its antigen is unknown. No base-level quality is on record; no much larger clone is a single base apart. The sample comes from a study of cytomegalovirus exposure and HLA in healthy donors (dated by TCRdb to 2017 to 2019). Regarding the complete study: The roughly 700 repertoires of the first cohort and the 120 validation repertoires were produced on the same platform, according to a later analysis. Along with the roughly 700-subject first cohort, a separate validation cohort of 120 different subjects was used. The study was designed to test whether signatures of past pathogen exposure could be identified by cataloging public T cell receptors. The study combined high-throughput TCR immunosequencing, statistical association of individual TCRs with disease status, and machine learning to predict cytomegalovirus infection status. The study at large found these results: According to the authors, the approach could potentially be generalized to other disease states and immunological phenotypes. A total of fewer than 200 TCR beta chains were listed by the study as associated with cytomegalovirus. The classifier was reported to diagnose cytomegalovirus status with high specificity and sensitivity in both the original and validation cohorts. The validation cohort had no HLA typing available for a later analysis, so co-occurrence within that cohort was assessed over all 130 or so repertoires. Most TCR sequences were observed very rarely across donors, whereas some public TCRs were present in many individuals. In a later analysis, TCRs clustered in the first cohort were found to also tend to co-occur in the roughly 120 validation repertoires, with around 94% of cluster scores above 0. Three of the identified cytomegalovirus-associated TCR beta chains were confirmed in vitro to be specific for cytomegalovirus antigens.

The donors belonged to the validation cohort of over a hundred subjects, which was separate from the approximately 610-subject first cohort. The germline V gene provides CDR1 MGHDK and CDR2 SYGVNS. A distance of 5 bases separates the germline ends of V and J, which lose 4 bases and 2 bases respectively. The CDR3, cysteine through phenylalanine, is 12 amino acids long. CDR3 DNA is the only sequence kept; it has 36 bases, read in frame from the first base. Library creation used the immunoSEQ multiplex PCR assay. On the study's bioinformatics: A statistical classification framework was built for diagnosing cytomegalovirus status from the catalog of TCR beta chain sequences. Imported from immuneACCESS, the table was reduced by TCRdb to in-frame sequences with V and J called. These copies leave out some clones; in studies compared against another copy, an unresolved V gene accounts for under half, and the cause of the remainder is not known. V and J calls and clone size come straight from that table; D and trimming were deduced from the DNA. Within this sample are 200,000 to 250,000 clones, with roughly 87% of them counted one time only. Jointly, the top ten make up around 13% of the sample.

The sample consisted of PBMCs. Rearrangement joined TRBV25-1 to TRBJ1-2; too little of a D gene remains to name it. The source of this sequence is a man between 18 and 29 years old in good health and CMV-seropositive. The DNA sequence is given as TGTGCCAGCAGTGCCCCCAACTATGGCTACACCTTC. It translates as CASSAPNYGYTF.